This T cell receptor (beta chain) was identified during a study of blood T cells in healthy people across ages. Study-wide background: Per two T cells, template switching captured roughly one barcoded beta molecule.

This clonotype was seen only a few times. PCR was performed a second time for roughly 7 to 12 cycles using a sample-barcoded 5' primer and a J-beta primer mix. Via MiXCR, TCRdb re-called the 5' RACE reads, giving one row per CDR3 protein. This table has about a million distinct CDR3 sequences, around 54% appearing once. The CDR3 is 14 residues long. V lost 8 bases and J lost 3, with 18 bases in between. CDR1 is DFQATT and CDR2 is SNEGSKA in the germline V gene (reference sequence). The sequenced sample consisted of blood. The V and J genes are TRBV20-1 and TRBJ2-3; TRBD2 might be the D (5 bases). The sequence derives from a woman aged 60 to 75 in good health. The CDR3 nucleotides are TGCAGTTCCGGGTCAGGTCTAGCAACAGATACGCAGTATTTT. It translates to CSSGSGLATDTQYF.